What follows are 20 T cell receptor beta chains derived from one specimen sequenced in a study of T-cell reconstitution after alpha-beta-depleted transplantation in children. The library targeted TCRbeta and was prepared with unique molecular identifiers. TCRdb used MiXCR to reprocess the PCR reads, holding one entry per CDR3 protein. The sample includes 300,000 to 400,000 distinct CDR3 sequences, roughly 17% seen only once; the top ten take about 41%. Sequenced material: PBMCs, mostly from graft donor cells, taken 360 days after TCRalphabeta/CD19-depleted stem cell transplant. These receptors were obtained from a male patient between 2 and 15 years old who had a stem cell transplant for acute lymphoblastic leukemia, so the T cells may come from the graft donor.

This clonotype was found a few times. V is TRBV7-9 and J is TRBJ2-3; 8 positions agree with TRBD1. With V trimmed by 6 bases and J by 4 bases, 3 bases remained unmatched. Germline CDR1 and CDR2: SEHNR and FQNEAQ (reference sequence). The CDR3 sequence is 13 residues long. CDR3: CASRSQGADTQYF. CDR3 DNA sequence: TGTGCCAGCAGATCACAGGGGGCAGATACGCAGTATTTT.

This clonotype was seen repeatedly, ten times or more. The junction departs from germline at one end; a sequencing error may be responsible. The chain couples TRBV5-4 to TRBJ2-1; no definite D call. The length of the CDR3 is 15 residues. The V gene's germline CDR1 is SGHNT and CDR2 YYREEE (reference sequence). CDR3 sequence: CAIPSSPSSYSEQFF. The CDR3 nucleotides read TGTGCCATCCCGAGCAGCCCCTCCTCCTACAGTGAGCAGTTCTTC. The complete variable domain, with remaining parts taken from reference TRBV5-4 and TRBJ2-1, reads ETGVTQSPTHLIKTRGQQVTLRCSSQSGHNTVSWYQQALGQGPQFIFQYYREEENGRGNFPPRFSGLQFPNYSSELNVNALELDDSALYLCAIPSSPSSYSEQFFGPGTRLTVL.

The chain links TRBV6-2 or TRBV6-3 to TRBJ2-1; TRBD2 is a possible D gene (5 bases). Germline V gene data show CDR1 as MNHEY and CDR2 as SVGEGT. This CDR3 has 19 residues. V lost 2 bases to trimming and J lost 3 bases, with 23 bases between them. CDR3 bases: TGTGCCAGCAGTTACGAGGGCTACCTAAATGGCCACTACTACAATGAGCAGTTCTTC. Translated, it gives CASSYEGYLNGHYYNEQFF.

Only a few counts were recorded for this clonotype. CDR3 in amino acids: CASSSTGGRGASYYYEQYF. DNA of the CDR3: TGCGCCAGCAGCTCTACAGGGGGCCGAGGGGCATCCTATTACTACGAGCAGTACTTC. This chain links TRBV5-1 with TRBJ2-7; 9 positions agree with TRBD1. V lost 3 bases to trimming and J lost 3 bases; unmatched junction nucleotides: 19. The germline V gene encodes CDR1 SGHRS and CDR2 YFSETQ. CDR3 length: 19 residues.

This clonotype was found a few times. This chain joins TRBV29-1 and TRBJ1-3; D is undetermined. V was clipped by 1 base and J by 4 bases, with 5 bases between them. The CDR3 covers 12 residues. CDR1 is SQVTM, CDR2 ANQGSEA, per germline. Here the CDR3 DNA reads TGCAGCGTTGAAGGAGGGGGAAACACCATATATTTT. It is translated as CSVEGGGNTIYF.

V and J are TRBV4-1 and TRBJ2-3; 8 nucleotides agree with TRBD2. The CDR3 is made up of 14 amino acids. With V trimmed by 2 bases and J by 8 bases, 6 bases remained unmatched. Germline V gene lookup returns CDR1 MGHRA and CDR2 YSYEKL. CDR3 region: CASSQQGLGGTQYF. CDR3 coding DNA: TGCGCCAGCAGCCAACAGGGACTAGGAGGTACGCAGTATTTT.

V gene TRBV5-1 combines with J gene TRBJ2-5, with 8 bases that match TRBD2. The CDR3 loop spans 14 amino acids. V was clipped by 0 bases and J by 5 bases; unmatched bases: 3. Germline V CDR1 and CDR2: SGHRS, YFSETQ. This CDR3 reads CASSLGGRMETQYF. The CDR3 region has the DNA TGCGCCAGCAGCTTGGGCGGGAGGATGGAGACCCAGTACTTC.

This clonotype was seen repeatedly, ten times or more. The V call is TRBV10-3, the J call TRBJ1-1; TRBD1 aligns across 9 bases. CDR3 size: 13 residues. Germline V gene lookup returns CDR1 ENHRY and CDR2 SYGVKD. The V gene end was trimmed by 7 bases and the J gene end by 4 bases; junction bases not matched to a gene: 4. The CDR3 spells CAIKLQGATEAFF. Written as DNA, the CDR3 is TGTGCCATCAAATTACAGGGGGCCACTGAAGCTTTCTTT.

This clonotype appeared many times. V is TRBV5-6 and J is TRBJ2-1; 11 positions match TRBD2. The germline CDR1 and CDR2 sequences are SGHDT and YYEEEE. This CDR3 has 15 residues. The junction had 2 bases not matched to a gene; V was cut back by 4 bases and J by 2 bases. The CDR3, as DNA: TGTGCCAGCAGCAAGACTAGCGGGACCTACAATGAGCAGTTCTTC. Its translation is CASSKTSGTYNEQFF.

This clonotype was seen only a few times. The chain carries TRBV2 and TRBJ2-1; TRBD2 matches at 8 bases. The CDR3 contains 10 residues. CDR1 SNHLY and CDR2 FYNNEI come from the germline V gene. V lost 6 bases to trimming and J lost 14 bases; unmatched junction nucleotides: 3. CDR3 region: CASREREKFF. CDR3 nucleotide sequence: TGTGCCAGCAGGGAGCGGGAGAAGTTCTTC.

This clonotype was seen a handful of times. The J gene is TRBJ1-1, the V gene TRBV28, with D perhaps TRBD1 (6 bases). Trimming shortened V by 6 bases and J by 2 bases, and 13 bases separated the two germline ends. Germline V gene lookup returns CDR1 MDHEN and CDR2 SYDVKM. This CDR3 is 14 amino acids long. CDR3 region: CASSWGGGNTEAFF. For the CDR3, the DNA is TGTGCCAGCAGCTGGGGAGGGGGAAACACTGAAGCTTTCTTT.

This clonotype was counted a few times. The rearrangement links TRBV5-6 to TRBJ2-3, with D uncertain. Per germline, CDR1 SGHDT and CDR2 YYEEEE. This CDR3 has 16 residues. Trimming took 0 bases from V and 7 from J, leaving 18 bases between them. The CDR3 is CASSLAQEVSVYTQYF. CDR3 nucleotides: TGTGCCAGCAGCTTGGCCCAGGAAGTTTCTGTGTATACGCAGTATTTT.

This clonotype has just a few counts. The chain links TRBV19 to TRBJ1-4; the match to TRBD1 covers 7 bases. CDR1 and CDR2 from the germline V gene are LNHDA and SQIVND (reference sequence). V lost 9 bases and J lost 6; bases outside the gene matches: 7. The CDR3 runs 13 residues. The CDR3 here is CARRTGSDEKLFF. CDR3 DNA sequence: TGTGCCAGACGGACAGGTTCGGATGAAAAACTGTTTTTT.

This chain joins TRBV4-3 and TRBJ2-3; 8 bases are a match to TRBD2. The CDR3 spans 15 residues. Trimming took 4 bases from V and 4 from J; bases not matched to a gene: 7. The germline CDR1 and CDR2 sequences are LGHNA and YSLEER. In nucleotides, the CDR3 is TGCGCCAGCAGCCCGGGACTAGAGGTCCCAGATACGCAGTATTTT. Translating gives CASSPGLEVPDTQYF.

The J gene is TRBJ2-7, the V gene TRBV12-3 or TRBV12-4; D unclear. V dropped 4 bases and J dropped 8 bases, with 9 bases sitting between them. The CDR3 covers 11 residues. CDR3 DNA sequence: TGTGCCAGCAGTTCGAACACGAAGCAGTACTTC. As protein: CASSSNTKQYF.

This clonotype has more than one count but fewer than ten. The V and J genes are TRBV5-1 and TRBJ2-7; TRBD1 might be the D (5 bases). Looked up from germline, CDR1 is SGHRS and CDR2 is YFSETQ. V lost 0 bases and J 2 bases, leaving 9 bases between the germline ends. The CDR3 loop spans 14 amino acids. CDR3 region: CASSLARVTYEQYF. CDR3 DNA sequence: TGCGCCAGCAGCTTGGCCAGGGTGACCTACGAGCAGTACTTC. The full variable domain, in which reference TRBV5-1 and TRBJ2-7 provide the parts outside the CDR3, is KAGVTQTPRYLIKTRGQQVTLSCSPISGHRSVSWYQQTPGQGLQFLFEYFSETQRNKGNFPGRFSGRQFSNSRSEMNVSTLELGDSALYLCASSLARVTYEQYFGPGTRLTVT.

This clonotype was seen repeatedly, ten times or more. The chain carries TRBV6-1 and TRBJ2-3; 7 bases agree with TRBD1. CDR1 and CDR2 (germline): MNHNS, SASEGT. The V segment lost 7 bases and the J segment 6 bases; nucleotides outside the gene matches: 13. The CDR3 length is 15 residues. CDR3 DNA sequence: TGTGCCAGCACAATCCGACAGGGTGATTGGGATACGCAGTATTTT. This codes for CASTIRQGDWDTQYF.

The gene calls are TRBV7-9 and TRBJ2-1; TRBD2 agrees at 10 bases. Germline V gene sequence: CDR1 SEHNR, CDR2 FQNEAQ (reference sequence). This CDR3 contains 16 residues. The V and J ends lost 4 bases and 6 bases, in that order; junction bases with no gene match: 9. The DNA for the CDR3 is TGTGCCAGCAGCTCTTCCTTTAGCGGGAGGCGCAATGAGCAGTTCTTC. Its protein is CASSSSFSGRRNEQFF.

This clonotype was observed a few times. The V call is TRBV12-3 or TRBV12-4, the J call TRBJ2-5, with D possibly being TRBD1 or TRBD2 (5 bases each). The CDR3 has 13 residues. The V end lost 10 bases, the J end lost 5 bases, and 17 bases lay between the germline ends. CDR3 sequence reads: CAIRGPGPETQYF. CDR3 sequence (DNA): TGTGCCATCCGCGGGCCGGGGCCTGAGACCCAGTACTTC.

The V and J genes are TRBV20-1 and TRBJ2-3; 8 nucleotides line up with TRBD2. Germline values: CDR1 DFQATT, CDR2 SNEGSKA (reference sequence). The CDR3 contains 17 residues. The V and J ends lost 0 bases and 1 base, in that order; junction bases with no gene match: 9. The CDR3 reads CSARDPSGSRGTDTQYF. Here the CDR3 DNA reads TGCAGTGCTAGAGATCCAAGCGGGAGCAGAGGCACAGATACGCAGTATTTT.